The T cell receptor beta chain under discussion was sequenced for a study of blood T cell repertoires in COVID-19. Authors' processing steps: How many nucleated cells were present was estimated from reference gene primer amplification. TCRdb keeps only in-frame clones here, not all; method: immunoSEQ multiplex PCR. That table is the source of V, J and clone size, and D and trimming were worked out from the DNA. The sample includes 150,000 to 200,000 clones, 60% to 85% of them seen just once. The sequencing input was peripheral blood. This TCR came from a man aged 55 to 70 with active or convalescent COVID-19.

The DNA for the CDR3 is TGCGCCAGCAGCTTGACCGGGGTGTGGGAGACCCAGTACTTC. Protein sequence: CASSLTGVWETQYF. This chain joins TRBV5-1 and TRBJ2-5; the D gene is possibly TRBD2 (5 bases). CDR3 size: 14 residues. Germline V gene lookup returns CDR1 SGHRS and CDR2 YFSETQ. Trimming removed 1 base at V and 5 bases at J, with 12 bases between.